The clone carrying this TCR beta chain is judged medium-sized (0.01 to 0.1%). The antigen is undetermined. This specimen comes from a study of somatic mutations in cytotoxic T cells in rheumatoid arthritis. Points from the study as a whole: Nobody had found out which antigens the expanded CD8+ clones targeted.

Assay used: immunoSEQ multiplex PCR; TCRdb lists only in-frame clones, some missing. This table has more than 6,000 clones, around 70% appearing once. V lost 2 bases, J lost 2 bases, and 7 bases lay in between. The CDR3 is 13 residues long. Germline V gene sequence: CDR1 SGHTS, CDR2 YDEGEE. This sequence originates from a man aged 35 to 55 in good health. Material: CD8+ T cells sorted from blood. V usage is TRBV5-8 and J usage is TRBJ1-1; D is unclear. Written as DNA, the CDR3 is TGTGCCAGCAGCTTTCATTATAACACTGAAGCTTTCTTT. This sequence encodes CASSFHYNTEAFF.